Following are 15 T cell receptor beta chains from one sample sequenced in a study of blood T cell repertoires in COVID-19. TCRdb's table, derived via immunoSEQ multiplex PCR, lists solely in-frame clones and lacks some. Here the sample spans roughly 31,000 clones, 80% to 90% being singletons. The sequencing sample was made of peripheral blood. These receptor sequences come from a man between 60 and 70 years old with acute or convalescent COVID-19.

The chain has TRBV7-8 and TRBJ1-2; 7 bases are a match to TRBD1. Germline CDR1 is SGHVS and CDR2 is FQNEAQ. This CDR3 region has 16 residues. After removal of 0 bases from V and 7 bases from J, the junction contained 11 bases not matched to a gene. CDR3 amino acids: CASSLAQGPRGSGYTF. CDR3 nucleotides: TGTGCCAGCAGCTTAGCGCAGGGACCCAGGGGGTCTGGCTACACCTTC.

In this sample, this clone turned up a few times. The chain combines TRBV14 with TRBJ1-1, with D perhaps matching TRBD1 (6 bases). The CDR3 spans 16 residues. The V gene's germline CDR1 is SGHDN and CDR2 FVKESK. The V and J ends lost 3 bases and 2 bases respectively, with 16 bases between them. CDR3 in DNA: TGTGCCAGCAGCCATGGATGGGGGCAGGGTAACACTGAAGCTTTCTTT. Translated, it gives CASSHGWGQGNTEAFF. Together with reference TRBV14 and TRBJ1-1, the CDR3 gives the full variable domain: EAGVTQFPSHSVIEKGQTVTLRCDPISGHDNLYWYRRVMGKEIKFLLHFVKESKQDESGMPNNRFLAERTGGTYSTLKVQPAELEDSGVYFCASSHGWGQGNTEAFFGQGTRLTVV.

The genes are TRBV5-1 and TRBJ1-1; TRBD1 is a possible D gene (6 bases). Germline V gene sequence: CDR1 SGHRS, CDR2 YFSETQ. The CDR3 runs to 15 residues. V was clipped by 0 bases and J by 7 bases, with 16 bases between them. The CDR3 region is CASSLERTAQGEAFF. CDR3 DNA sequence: TGCGCCAGCAGCTTGGAAAGGACAGCGCAGGGTGAAGCTTTCTTT.

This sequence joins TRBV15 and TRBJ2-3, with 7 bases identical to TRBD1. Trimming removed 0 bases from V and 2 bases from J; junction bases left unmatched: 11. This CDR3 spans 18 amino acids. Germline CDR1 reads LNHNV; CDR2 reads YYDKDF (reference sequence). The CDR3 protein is CATSRDRTGTAVTDTQYF. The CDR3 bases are TGTGCCACCAGCAGAGACCGGACAGGTACCGCTGTCACAGATACGCAGTATTTT. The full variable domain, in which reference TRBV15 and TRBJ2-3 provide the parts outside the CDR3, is DAMVIQNPRYQVTQFGKPVTLSCSQTLNHNVMYWYQQKSSQAPKLLFHYYDKDFNNEADTPDNFQSRRPNTSFCFLDIRSPGLGDTAMYLCATSRDRTGTAVTDTQYFGPGTRLTVL.

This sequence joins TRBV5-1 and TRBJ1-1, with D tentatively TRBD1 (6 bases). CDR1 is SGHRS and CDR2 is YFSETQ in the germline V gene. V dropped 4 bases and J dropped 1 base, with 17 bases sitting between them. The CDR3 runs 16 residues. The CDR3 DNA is TGCGCCAGCAGCAGACTTTATGGACAGAAGAACACTGAAGCTTTCTTT. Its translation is CASSRLYGQKNTEAFF.

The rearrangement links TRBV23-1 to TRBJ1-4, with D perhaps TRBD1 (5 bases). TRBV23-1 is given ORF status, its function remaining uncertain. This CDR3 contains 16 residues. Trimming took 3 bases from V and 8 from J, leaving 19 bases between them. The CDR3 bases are TGCGCCAGCAGTCATTCCCACCTACAGGTTAGAGAAAAACTGTTTTTT. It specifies CASSHSHLQVREKLFF.

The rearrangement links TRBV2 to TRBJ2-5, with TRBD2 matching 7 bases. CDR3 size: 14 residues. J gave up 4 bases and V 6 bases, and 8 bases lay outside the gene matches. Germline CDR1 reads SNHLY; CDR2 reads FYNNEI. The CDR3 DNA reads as TGTGCCAGCAGGATATTAGCGGGCACAGAGACCCAGTACTTC. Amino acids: CASRILAGTETQYF.

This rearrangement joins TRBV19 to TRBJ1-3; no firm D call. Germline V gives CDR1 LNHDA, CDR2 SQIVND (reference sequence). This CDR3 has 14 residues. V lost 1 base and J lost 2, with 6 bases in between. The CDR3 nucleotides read TGTGCCAGTAGTATAGGAGGAGCTGGAAACACCATATATTTT. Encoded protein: CASSIGGAGNTIYF.

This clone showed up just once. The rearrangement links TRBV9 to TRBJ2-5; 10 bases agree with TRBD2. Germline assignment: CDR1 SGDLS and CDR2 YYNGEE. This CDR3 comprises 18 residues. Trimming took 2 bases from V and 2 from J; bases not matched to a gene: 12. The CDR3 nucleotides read TGTGCCAGCAGCGTTAGTGGATCTAGCGGGGGACCTCAAGAGACCCAGTACTTC. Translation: CASSVSGSSGGPQETQYF.

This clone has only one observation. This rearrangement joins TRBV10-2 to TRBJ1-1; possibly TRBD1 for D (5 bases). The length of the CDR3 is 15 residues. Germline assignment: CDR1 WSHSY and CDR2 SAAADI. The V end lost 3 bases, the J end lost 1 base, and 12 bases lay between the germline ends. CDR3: CASSDGGGGNTEAFF. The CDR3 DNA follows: TGCGCCAGCAGTGATGGCGGGGGGGGGAACACTGAAGCTTTCTTT.

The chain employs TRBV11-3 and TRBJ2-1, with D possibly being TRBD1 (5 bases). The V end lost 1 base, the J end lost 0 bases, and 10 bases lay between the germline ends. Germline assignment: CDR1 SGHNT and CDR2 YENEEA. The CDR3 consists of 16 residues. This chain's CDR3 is CASSLGVTVSYNEQFF. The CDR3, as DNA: TGTGCCAGCAGCTTAGGAGTGACAGTCTCCTACAATGAGCAGTTCTTC. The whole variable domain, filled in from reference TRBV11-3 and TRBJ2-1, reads EAGVVQSPRYKIIEKKQPVAFWCNPISGHNTLYWYLQNLGQGPELLIRYENEEAVDDSQLPKDRFSAERLKGVDSTLKIQPAELGDSAVYLCASSLGVTVSYNEQFFGPGTRLTVL.

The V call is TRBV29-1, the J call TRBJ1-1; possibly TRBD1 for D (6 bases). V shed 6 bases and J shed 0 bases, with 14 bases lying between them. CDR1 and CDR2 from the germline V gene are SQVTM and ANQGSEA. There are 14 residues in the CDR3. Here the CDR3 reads CSVLRDTMNTEAFF. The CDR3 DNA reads TGCAGCGTCCTTCGGGACACAATGAACACTGAAGCTTTCTTT.

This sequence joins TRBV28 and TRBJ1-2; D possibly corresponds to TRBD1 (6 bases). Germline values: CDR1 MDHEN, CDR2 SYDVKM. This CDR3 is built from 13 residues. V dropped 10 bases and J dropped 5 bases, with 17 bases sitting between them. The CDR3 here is CATTSGARYGYTF. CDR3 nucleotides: TGTGCCACCACATCAGGGGCTCGATATGGCTACACCTTC.

The DNA of the CDR3 is TGTGCCGCCGGAAGACCAGGGGATCCTAGCAATCAGCCCCAGCATTTT. It is translated as CAAGRPGDPSNQPQHF. The V gene is TRBV19, the J gene TRBJ1-5; D might be TRBD1 (6 bases). V was cut by 11 bases and J by 0 bases, with 20 bases left in between. Per germline, CDR1 LNHDA and CDR2 SQIVND (reference sequence). The CDR3 extends over 16 amino acids. Filled out from reference TRBV19 and TRBJ1-5, the complete variable domain reads DGGITQSPKYLFRKEGQNVTLSCEQNLNHDAMYWYRQDPGQGLRLIYYSQIVNDFQKGDIAEGYSVSREKKESFPLTVTSAQKNPTAFYLCAAGRPGDPSNQPQHFGDGTRLSIL.

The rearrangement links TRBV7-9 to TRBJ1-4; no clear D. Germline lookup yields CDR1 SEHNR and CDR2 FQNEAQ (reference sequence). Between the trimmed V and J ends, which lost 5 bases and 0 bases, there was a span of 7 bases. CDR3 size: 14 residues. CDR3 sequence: CASSLVSTNEKLFF. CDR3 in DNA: TGTGCCAGCAGCCTCGTGTCAACTAATGAAAAACTGTTTTTT.